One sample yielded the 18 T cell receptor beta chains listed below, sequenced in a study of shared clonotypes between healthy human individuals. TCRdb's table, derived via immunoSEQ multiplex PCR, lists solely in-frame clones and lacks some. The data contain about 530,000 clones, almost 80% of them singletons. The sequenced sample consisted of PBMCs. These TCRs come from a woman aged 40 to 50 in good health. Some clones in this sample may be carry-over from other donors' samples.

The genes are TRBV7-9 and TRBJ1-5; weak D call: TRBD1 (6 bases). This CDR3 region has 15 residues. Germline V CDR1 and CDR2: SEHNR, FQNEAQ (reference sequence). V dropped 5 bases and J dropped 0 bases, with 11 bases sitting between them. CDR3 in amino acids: CASSAYRDSNQPQHF. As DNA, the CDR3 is TGTGCCAGCAGCGCATACAGGGATAGCAATCAGCCCCAGCATTTT.

In DNA form, the CDR3 reads TGTGCCAGCAGCTTTAGCGGGAGGGCCGGGGAGCTGTTTTTT. It specifies CASSFSGRAGELFF. This chain connects TRBV5-4 to TRBJ2-2; TRBD2 agrees at 11 bases. With 2 bases clipped from V and 6 bases from J, the junction kept 0 bases outside the gene matches. Germline V gene lookup returns CDR1 SGHNT and CDR2 YYREEE (reference sequence). CDR3 length: 14 amino acids.

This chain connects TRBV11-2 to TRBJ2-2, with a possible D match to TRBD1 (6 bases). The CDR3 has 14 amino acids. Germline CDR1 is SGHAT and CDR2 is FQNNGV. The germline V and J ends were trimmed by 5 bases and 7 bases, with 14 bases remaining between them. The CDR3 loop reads CASSPTGFGGELFF. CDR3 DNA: TGTGCCAGCAGCCCTACAGGGTTCGGCGGGGAGCTGTTTTTT.

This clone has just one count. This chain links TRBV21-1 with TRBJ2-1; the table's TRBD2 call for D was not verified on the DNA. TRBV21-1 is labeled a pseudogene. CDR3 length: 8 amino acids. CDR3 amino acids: CANNEQFF. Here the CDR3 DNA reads TGTGCTAACAATGAGCAGTTCTTC.

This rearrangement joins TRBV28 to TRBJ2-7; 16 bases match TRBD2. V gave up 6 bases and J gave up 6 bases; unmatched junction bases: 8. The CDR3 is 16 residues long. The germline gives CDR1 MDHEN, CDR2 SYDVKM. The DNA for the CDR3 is TGTGCCAGCAGCCGCGGGGGACTAGCGGGAGGGCCCGAGCAGTACTTC. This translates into CASSRGGLAGGPEQYF.

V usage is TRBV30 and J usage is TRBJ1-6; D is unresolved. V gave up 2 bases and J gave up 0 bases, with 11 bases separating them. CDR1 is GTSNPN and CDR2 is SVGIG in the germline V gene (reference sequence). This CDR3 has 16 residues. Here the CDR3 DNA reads TGTGCCTGGAGTTCGACCCGGAGCTCCTATAATTCACCCCTCCACTTT. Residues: CAWSSTRSSYNSPLHF.

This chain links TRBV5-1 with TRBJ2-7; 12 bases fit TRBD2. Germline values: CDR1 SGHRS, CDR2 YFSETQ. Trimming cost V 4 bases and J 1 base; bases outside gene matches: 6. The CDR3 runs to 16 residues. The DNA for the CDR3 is TGCGCCAGCAGCCACGGACTAGCGGGACAATCCTACGAGCAGTACTTC. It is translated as CASSHGLAGQSYEQYF.

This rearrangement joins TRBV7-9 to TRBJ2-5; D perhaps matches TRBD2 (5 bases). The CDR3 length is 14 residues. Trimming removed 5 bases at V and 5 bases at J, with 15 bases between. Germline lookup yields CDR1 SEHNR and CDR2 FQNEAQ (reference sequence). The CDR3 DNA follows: TGTGCCAGCAGCCTTACTAGTTTCTCCGAGACCCAGTACTTC. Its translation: CASSLTSFSETQYF.

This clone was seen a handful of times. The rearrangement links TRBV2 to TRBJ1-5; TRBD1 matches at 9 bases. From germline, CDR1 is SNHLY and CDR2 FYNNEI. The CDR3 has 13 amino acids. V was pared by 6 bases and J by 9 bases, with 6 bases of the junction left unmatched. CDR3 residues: CASRNRGLRPQHF. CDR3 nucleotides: TGTGCCAGCAGGAACAGGGGGCTTCGGCCCCAGCATTTT.

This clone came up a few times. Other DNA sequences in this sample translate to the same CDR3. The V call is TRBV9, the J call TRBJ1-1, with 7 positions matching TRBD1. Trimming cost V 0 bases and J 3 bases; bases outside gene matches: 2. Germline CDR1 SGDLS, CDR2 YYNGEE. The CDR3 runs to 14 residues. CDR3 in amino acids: CASSVGQGDTEAFF. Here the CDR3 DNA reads TGTGCCAGCAGCGTAGGACAGGGTGACACTGAAGCTTTCTTT.

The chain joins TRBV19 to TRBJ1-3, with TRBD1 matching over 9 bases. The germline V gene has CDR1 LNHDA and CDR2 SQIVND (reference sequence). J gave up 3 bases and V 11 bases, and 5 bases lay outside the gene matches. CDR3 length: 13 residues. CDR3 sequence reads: CAGGQGFGNTIYF. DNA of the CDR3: TGTGCCGGCGGACAGGGGTTTGGAAACACCATATATTTT.

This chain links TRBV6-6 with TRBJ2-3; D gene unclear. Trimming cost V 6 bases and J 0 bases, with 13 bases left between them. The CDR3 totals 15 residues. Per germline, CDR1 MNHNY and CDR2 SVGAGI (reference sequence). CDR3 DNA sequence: TGTGCCAGCAGCTCTAGAACAGCTAGCACAGATACGCAGTATTTT. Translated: CASSSRTASTDTQYF.

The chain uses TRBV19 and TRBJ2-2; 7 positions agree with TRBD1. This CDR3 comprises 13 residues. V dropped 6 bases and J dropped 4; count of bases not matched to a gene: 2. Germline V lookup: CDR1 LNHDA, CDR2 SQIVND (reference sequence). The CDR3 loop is CASSSGGTGELFF. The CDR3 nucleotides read TGTGCCAGTAGCTCAGGGGGCACCGGGGAGCTGTTTTTT. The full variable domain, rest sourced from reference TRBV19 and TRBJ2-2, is DGGITQSPKYLFRKEGQNVTLSCEQNLNHDAMYWYRQDPGQGLRLIYYSQIVNDFQKGDIAEGYSVSREKKESFPLTVTSAQKNPTAFYLCASSSGGTGELFFGEGSRLTVL.

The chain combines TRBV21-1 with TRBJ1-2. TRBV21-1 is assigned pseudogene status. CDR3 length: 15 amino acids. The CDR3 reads CASSKVGTSDYGYTF. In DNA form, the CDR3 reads TGTGCCAGCAGCAAAGTGGGGACTTCGGACTATGGCTACACCTTC.

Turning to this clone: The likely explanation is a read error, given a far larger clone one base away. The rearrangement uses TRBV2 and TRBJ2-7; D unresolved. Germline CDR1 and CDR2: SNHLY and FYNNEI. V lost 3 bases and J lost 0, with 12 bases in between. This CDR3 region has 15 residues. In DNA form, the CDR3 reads TGTGCCAGCAGTGACCGTCCTACATTCTCCTACGAGCAGTACTTC. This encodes CASSDRPTFSYEQYF.

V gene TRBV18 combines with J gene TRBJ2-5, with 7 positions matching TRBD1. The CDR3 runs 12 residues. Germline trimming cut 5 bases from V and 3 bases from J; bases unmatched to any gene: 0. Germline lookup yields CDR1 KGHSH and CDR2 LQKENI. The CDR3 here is CASSGQEETQYF. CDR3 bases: TGTGCCAGCTCAGGACAGGAAGAGACCCAGTACTTC.

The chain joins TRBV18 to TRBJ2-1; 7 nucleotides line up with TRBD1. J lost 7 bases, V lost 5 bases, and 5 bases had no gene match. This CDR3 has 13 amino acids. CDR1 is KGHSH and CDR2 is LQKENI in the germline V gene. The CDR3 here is CASSSGRGNEQFF. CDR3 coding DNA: TGTGCCAGCTCATCAGGCAGGGGGAATGAGCAGTTCTTC.

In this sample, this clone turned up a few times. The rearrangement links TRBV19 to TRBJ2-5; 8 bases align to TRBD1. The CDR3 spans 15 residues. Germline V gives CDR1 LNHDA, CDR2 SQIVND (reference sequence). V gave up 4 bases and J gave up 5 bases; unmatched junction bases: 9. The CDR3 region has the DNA TGTGCCAGTAGTACCCCGGGACAGGTTGGGGAGACCCAGTACTTC. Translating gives CASSTPGQVGETQYF.